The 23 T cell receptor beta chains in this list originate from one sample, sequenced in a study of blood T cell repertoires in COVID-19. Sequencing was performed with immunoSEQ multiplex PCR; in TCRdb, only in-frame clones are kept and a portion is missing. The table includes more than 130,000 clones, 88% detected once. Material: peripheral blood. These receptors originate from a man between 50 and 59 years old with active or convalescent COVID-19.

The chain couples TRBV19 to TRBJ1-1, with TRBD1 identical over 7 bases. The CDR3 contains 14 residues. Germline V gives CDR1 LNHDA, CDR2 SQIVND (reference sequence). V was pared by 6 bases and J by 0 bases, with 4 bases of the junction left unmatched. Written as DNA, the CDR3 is TGTGCCAGTAGGCCCGGGACAGTGAACACTGAAGCTTTCTTT. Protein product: CASRPGTVNTEAFF.

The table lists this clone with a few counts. The CDR3: CASSWGGLGIAEAFF. In nucleotides, the CDR3 is TGTGCCAGCAGCTGGGGAGGTTTAGGGATCGCTGAAGCTTTCTTT. The chain couples TRBV7-9 to TRBJ1-1; D is unclear. The CDR3 contains 15 residues. From germline, CDR1 is SEHNR and CDR2 FQNEAQ (reference sequence). The V gene lost 4 bases and the J gene lost 6 bases, with 18 bases spanning the gap.

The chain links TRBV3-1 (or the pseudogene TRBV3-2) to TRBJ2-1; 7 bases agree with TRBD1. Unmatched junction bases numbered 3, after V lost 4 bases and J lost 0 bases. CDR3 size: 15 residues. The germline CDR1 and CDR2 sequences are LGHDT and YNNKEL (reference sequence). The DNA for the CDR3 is TGTGCCAGCAGCCTGACAGGGAGCTCCTACAATGAGCAGTTCTTC. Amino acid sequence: CASSLTGSSYNEQFF.

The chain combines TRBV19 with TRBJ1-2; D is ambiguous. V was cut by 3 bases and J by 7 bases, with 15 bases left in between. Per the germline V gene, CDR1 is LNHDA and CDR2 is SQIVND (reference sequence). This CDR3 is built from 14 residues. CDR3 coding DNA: TGTGCCAGTAGTATGGATCGGAGACGCTCTGGCTACACCTTC. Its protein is CASSMDRRRSGYTF.

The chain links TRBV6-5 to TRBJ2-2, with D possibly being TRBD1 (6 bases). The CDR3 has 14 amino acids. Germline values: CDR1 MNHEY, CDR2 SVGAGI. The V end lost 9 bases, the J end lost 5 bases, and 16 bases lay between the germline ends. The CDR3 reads CASLQGWGTGELFF. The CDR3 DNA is TGTGCCAGTTTACAGGGTTGGGGAACCGGGGAGCTGTTTTTT.

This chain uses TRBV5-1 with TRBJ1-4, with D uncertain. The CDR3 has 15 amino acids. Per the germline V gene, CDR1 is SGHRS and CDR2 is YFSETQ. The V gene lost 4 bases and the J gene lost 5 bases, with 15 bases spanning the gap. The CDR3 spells CASSPRWRENEKLFF. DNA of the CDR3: TGCGCCAGCAGCCCGAGGTGGAGGGAGAATGAAAAACTGTTTTTT.

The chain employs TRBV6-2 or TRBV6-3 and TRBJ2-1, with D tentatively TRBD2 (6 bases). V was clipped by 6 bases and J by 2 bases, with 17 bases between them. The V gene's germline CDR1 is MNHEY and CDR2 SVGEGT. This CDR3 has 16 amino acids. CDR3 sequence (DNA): TGTGCCAGCAGCCCCATCGGGGGTCCCACCTACAATGAGCAGTTCTTC. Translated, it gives CASSPIGGPTYNEQFF.

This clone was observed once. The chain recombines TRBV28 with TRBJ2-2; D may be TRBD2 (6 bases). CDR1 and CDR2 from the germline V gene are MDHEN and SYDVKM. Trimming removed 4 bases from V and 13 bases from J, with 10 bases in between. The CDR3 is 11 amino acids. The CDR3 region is CASSSGLSLFF. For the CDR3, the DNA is TGTGCCAGCAGTTCGGGACTTTCGCTGTTTTTT.

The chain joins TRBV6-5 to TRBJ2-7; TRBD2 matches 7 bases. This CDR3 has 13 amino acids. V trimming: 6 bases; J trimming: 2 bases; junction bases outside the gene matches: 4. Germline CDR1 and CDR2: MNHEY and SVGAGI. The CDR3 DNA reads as TGTGCCAGCAGGACGACTAGCACCTACGAGCAGTACTTC. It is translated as CASRTTSTYEQYF.

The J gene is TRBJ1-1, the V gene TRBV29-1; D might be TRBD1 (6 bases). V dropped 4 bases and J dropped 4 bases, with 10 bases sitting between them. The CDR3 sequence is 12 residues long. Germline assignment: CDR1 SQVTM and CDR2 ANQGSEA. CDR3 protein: CSVGQAGTEAFF. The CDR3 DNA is TGCAGCGTTGGACAGGCGGGCACTGAAGCTTTCTTT.

The chain's CDR3 is CASSYAGGYNEQFF. The CDR3 DNA sequence: TGTGCCAGCAGTTACGCGGGAGGGTACAATGAGCAGTTCTTC. The chain joins TRBV6-2 or TRBV6-3 to TRBJ2-1, with 9 positions matching TRBD2. Losses at the gene ends were 2 bases for V and 4 bases for J; bases not matched to a gene: 0. CDR1 is MNHEY and CDR2 is SVGEGT in the germline V gene. The CDR3 spans 14 residues.

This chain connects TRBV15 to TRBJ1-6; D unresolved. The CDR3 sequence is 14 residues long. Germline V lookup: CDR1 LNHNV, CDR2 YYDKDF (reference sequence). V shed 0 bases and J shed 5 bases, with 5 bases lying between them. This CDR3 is CATSRDNDNSPLHF. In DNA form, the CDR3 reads TGTGCCACCAGCAGAGATAATGATAATTCACCCCTCCACTTT.

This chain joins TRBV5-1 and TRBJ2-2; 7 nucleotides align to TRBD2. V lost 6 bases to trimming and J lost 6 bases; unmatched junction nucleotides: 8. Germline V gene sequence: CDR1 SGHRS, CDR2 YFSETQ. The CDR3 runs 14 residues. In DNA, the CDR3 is TGCGCCAGCACCCAGCGGGACGCATCCGGGGAGCTGTTTTTT. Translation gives CASTQRDASGELFF.

The CDR3 reads CASSQEGTGTGIISPLHF. CDR3 bases: TGCGCCAGCAGCCAAGAAGGCACCGGGACAGGGATAATTTCACCCCTCCACTTT. The chain uses TRBV4-1 and TRBJ1-6, with 9 bases lining up with TRBD1. CDR3 size: 18 residues. V trimming: 0 bases; J trimming: 9 bases; junction bases outside the gene matches: 12. Germline CDR1 and CDR2: MGHRA and YSYEKL.

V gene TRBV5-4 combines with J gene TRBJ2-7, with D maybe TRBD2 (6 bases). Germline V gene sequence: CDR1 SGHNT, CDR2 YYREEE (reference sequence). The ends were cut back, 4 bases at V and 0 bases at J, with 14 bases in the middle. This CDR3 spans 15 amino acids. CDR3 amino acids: CASSTRDSRSYEQYF. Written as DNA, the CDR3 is TGTGCCAGCAGCACCCGGGACTCCCGCTCCTACGAGCAGTACTTC.

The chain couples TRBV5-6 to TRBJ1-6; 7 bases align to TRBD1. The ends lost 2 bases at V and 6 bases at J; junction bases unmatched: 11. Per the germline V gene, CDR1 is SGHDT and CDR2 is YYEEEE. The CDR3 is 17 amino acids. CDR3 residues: CASSFQTTGVPNSPLHF. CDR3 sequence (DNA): TGTGCCAGCAGCTTTCAAACCACAGGGGTCCCTAATTCACCCCTCCACTTT.

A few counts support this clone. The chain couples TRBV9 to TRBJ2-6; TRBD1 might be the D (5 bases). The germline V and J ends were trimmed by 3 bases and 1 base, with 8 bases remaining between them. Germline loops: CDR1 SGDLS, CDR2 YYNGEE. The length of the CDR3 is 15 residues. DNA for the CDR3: TGTGCCAGCAGCGCCAGGGATTCTGGGGCCAACGTCCTGACTTTC. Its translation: CASSARDSGANVLTF.

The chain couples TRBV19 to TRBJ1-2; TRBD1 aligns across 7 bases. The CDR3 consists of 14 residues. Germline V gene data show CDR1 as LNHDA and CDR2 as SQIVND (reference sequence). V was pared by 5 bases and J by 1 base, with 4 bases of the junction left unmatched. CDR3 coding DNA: TGTGCCAGTAGTGGACAGGTTGATAACTATGGCTACACCTTC. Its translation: CASSGQVDNYGYTF.

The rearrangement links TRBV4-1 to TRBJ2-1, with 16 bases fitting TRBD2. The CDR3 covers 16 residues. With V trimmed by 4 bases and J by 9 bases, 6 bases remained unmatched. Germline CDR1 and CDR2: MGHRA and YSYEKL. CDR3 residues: CASSPGLAGGKGEQFF. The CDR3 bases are TGCGCCAGCAGCCCGGGACTAGCGGGAGGGAAGGGTGAGCAGTTCTTC.

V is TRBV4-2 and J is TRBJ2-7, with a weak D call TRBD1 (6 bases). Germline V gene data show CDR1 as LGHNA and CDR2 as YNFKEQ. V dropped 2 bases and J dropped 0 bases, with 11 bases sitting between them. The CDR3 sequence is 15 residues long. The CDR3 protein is CASSQPTGHSYEQYF. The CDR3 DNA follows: TGTGCCAGCAGCCAACCTACGGGACACTCCTACGAGCAGTACTTC.

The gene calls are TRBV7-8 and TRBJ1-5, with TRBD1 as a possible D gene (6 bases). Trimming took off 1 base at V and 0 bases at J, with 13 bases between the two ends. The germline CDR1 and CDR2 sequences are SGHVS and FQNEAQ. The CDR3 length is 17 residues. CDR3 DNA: TGTGCCAGCAGCTTAGGGGGAGGGGGTAATAGCAATCAGCCCCAGCATTTT. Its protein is CASSLGGGGNSNQPQHF.

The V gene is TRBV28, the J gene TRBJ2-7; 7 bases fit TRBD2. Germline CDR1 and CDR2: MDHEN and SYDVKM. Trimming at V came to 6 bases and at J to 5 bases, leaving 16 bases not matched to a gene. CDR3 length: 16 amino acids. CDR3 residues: CASSPPNPGRTDEQYF. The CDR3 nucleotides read TGTGCCAGCAGCCCACCGAACCCCGGGAGGACCGACGAGCAGTACTTC.

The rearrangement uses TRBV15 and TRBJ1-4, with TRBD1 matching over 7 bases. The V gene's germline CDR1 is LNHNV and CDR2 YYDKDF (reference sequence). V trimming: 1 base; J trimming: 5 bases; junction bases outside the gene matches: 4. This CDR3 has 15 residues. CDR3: CATSRGDRVNEKLFF. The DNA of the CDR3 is TGTGCCACCAGCAGAGGGGACAGAGTGAATGAAAAACTGTTTTTT.